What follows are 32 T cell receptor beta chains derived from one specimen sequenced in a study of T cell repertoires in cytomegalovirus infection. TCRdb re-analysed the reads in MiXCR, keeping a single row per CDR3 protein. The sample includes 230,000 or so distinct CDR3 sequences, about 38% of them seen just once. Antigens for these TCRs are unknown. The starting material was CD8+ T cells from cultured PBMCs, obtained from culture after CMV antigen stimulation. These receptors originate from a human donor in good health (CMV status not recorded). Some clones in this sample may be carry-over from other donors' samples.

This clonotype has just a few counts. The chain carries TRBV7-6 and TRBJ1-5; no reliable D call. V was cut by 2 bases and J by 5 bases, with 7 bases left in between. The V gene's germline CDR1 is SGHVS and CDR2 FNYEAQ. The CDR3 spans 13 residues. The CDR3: CASSLPGHQPQHF. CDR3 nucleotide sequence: TGTGCCAGCAGCTTACCCGGGCATCAGCCCCAGCATTTT. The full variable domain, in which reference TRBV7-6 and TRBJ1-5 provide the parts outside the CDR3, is GAGVSQSPRYKVTKRGQDVALRCDPISGHVSLYWYRQALGQGPEFLTYFNYEAQQDKSGLPNDRFSAERPEGSISTLTIQRTEQRDSAMYRCASSLPGHQPQHFGDGTRLSIL.

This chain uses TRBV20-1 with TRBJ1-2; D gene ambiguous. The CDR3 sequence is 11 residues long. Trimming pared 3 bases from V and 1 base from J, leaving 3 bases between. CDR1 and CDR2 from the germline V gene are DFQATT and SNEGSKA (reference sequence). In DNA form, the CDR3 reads TGCAGTGCTAGGGATAACTATGGCTACACCTTC. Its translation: CSARDNYGYTF.

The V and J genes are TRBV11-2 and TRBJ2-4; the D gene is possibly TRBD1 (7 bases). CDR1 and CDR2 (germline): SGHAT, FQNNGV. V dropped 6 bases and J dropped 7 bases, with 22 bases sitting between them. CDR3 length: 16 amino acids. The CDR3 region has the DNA TGTGCCAGCAGGTCCTCCGTGGGGGGACAGCGGAACATTCAGTACTTC. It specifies CASRSSVGGQRNIQYF.

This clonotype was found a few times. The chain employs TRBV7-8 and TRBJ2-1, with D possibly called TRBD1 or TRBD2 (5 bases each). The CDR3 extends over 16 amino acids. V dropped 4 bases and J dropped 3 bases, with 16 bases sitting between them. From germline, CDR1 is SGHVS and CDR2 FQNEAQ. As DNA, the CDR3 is TGTGCCAGCAGCTCCCGTAGAGGGGCCCTCTACAATGAGCAGTTCTTC. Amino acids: CASSSRRGALYNEQFF.

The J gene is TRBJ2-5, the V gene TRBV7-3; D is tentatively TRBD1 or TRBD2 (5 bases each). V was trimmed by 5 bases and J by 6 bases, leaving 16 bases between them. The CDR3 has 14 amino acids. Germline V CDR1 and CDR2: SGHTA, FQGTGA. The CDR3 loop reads CASSPGTNTKTQYF. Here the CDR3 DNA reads TGTGCCAGCAGCCCCGGGACGAATACTAAGACCCAGTACTTC. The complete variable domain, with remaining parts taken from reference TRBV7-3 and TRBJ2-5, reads GAGVSQTPSNKVTEKGKYVELRCDPISGHTALYWYRQSLGQGPEFLIYFQGTGAADDSGLPNDRFFAVRPEGSVSTLKIQRTERGDSAVYLCASSPGTNTKTQYFGPGTRLLVL.

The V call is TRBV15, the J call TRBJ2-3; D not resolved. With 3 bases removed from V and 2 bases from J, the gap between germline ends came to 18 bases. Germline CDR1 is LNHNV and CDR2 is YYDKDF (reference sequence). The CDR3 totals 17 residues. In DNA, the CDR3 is TGTGCCACCAGCAGTGGTTCCTTGAGCCTTCACACAGATACGCAGTATTTT. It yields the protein CATSSGSLSLHTDTQYF.

CDR3 DNA sequence: TGTGCCATCAGTGACAGGGGAGACGAGCAGTACTTC. This codes for CAISDRGDEQYF. V and J are TRBV10-3 and TRBJ2-7, with D maybe TRBD1 (6 bases). This CDR3 has 12 residues. Germline CDR1 and CDR2: ENHRY and SYGVKD. Trimming pared 3 bases from V and 5 bases from J, leaving 8 bases between.

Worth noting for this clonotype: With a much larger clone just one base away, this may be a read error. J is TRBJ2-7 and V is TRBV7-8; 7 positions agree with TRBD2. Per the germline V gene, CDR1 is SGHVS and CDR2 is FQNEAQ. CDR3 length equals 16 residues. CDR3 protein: CASSLGLGGPIDEKYF. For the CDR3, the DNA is TGTGCCAGCAGCTTAGGTCTGGGAGGGCCTATCGACGAGAAGTACTTC.

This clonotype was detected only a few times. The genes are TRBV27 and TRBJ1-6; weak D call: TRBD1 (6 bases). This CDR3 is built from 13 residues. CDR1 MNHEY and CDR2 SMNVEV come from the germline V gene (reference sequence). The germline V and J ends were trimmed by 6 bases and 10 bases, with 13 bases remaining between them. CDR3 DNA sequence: TGTGCCAGCAGCAGGGGTCCGGGCTCACCCCTCCACTTT. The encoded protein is CASSRGPGSPLHF.

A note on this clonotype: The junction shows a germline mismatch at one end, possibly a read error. The CDR3 region is CVSSPTDRVGRNEQFF. Written as DNA, the CDR3 is TGTGTCAGCTCACCAACTGACAGGGTTGGTAGGAATGAGCAGTTCTTC. V is TRBV18 and J is TRBJ2-1, with 7 bases identical to TRBD1. Germline V CDR1 and CDR2: KGHSH, LQKENI. The CDR3 has 16 amino acids.

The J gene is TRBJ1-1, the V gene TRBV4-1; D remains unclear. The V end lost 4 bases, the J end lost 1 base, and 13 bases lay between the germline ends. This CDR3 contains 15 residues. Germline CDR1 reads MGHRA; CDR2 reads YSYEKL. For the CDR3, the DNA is TGCGCCAGCAGCCCGACCGGCCAATCGAACACTGAAGCTTTCTTT. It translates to CASSPTGQSNTEAFF.

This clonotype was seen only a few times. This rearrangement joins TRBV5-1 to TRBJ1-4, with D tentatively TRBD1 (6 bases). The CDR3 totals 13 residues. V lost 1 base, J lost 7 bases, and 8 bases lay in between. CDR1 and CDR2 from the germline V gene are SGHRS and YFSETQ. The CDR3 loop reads CASSLWTAEKLFF. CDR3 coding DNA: TGCGCCAGCAGCTTGTGGACAGCTGAAAAACTGTTTTTT.

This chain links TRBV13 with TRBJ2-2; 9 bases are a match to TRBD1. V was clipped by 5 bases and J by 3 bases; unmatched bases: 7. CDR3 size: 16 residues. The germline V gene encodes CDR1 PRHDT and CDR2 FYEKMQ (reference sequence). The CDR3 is CASSPSDRGHTGELFF. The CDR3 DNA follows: TGTGCCAGCAGCCCTTCGGACAGGGGACACACCGGGGAGCTGTTTTTT.

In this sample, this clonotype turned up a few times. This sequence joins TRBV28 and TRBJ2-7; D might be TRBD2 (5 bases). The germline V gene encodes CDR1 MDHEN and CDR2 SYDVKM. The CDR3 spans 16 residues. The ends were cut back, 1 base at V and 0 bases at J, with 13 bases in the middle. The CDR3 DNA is TGTGCCAGCAGTTTATTGAGGGAAGGAGGCTCCTACGAGCAGTACTTC. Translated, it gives CASSLLREGGSYEQYF.

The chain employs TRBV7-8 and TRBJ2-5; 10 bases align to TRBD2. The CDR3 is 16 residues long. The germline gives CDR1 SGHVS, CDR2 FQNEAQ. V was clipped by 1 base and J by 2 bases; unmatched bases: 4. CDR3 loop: CASSLVLAGDQETQYF. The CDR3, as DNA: TGTGCCAGCAGCTTAGTCCTAGCGGGGGATCAAGAGACCCAGTACTTC.

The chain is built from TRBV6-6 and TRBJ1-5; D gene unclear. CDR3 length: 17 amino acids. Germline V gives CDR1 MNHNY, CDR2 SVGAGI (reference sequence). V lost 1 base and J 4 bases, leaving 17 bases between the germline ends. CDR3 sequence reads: CASSYFREQRLNQPQHF. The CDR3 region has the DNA TGTGCCAGCAGTTACTTTCGTGAACAGCGGCTAAATCAGCCCCAGCATTTT.

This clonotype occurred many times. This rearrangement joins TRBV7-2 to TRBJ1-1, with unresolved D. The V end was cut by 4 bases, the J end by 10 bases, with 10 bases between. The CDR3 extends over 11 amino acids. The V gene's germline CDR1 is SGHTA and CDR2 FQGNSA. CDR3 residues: CASSSLASAFF. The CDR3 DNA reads TGTGCCAGCAGCTCGTTGGCTTCAGCTTTCTTT.

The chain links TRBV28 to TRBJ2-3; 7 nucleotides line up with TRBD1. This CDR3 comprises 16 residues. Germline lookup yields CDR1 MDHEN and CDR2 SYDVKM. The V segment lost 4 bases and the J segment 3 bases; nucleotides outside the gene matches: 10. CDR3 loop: CASSSNTGVGTDTQYF. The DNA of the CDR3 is TGTGCCAGCAGTTCTAACACAGGGGTAGGAACAGATACGCAGTATTTT.

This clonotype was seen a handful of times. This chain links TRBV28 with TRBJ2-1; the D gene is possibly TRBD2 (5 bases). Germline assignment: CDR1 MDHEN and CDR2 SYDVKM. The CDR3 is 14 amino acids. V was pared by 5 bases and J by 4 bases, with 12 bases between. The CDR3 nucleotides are TGTGCCAGCAGTCAGCCCGGGATATACAATGAGCAGTTCTTC. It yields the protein CASSQPGIYNEQFF.

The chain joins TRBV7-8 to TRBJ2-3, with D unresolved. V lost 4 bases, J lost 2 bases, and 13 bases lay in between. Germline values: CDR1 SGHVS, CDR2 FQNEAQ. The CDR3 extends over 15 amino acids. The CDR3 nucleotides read TGTGCCAGCAGCTCCCTACGAGCTTCCACAGATACGCAGTATTTT. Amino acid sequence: CASSSLRASTDTQYF.

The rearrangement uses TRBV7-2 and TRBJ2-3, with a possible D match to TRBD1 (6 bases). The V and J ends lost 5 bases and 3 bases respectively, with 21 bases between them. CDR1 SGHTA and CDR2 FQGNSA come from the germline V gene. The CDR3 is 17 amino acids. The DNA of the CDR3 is TGTGCCAGCAGCATAAAATACAGGGTTCATAGAACAGATACGCAGTATTTT. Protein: CASSIKYRVHRTDTQYF.

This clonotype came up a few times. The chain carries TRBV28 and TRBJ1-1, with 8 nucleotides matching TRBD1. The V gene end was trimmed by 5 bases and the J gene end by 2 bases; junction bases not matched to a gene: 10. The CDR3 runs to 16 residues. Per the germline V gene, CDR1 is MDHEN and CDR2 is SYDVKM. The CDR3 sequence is CASSGRQGPYNTEAFF. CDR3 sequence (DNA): TGTGCCAGCAGTGGAAGACAGGGGCCGTACAACACTGAAGCTTTCTTT.

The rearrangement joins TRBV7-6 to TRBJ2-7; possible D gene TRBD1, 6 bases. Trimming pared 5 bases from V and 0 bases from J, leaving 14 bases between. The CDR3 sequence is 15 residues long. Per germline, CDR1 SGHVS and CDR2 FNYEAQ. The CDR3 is CASSPGQLDSYEQYF. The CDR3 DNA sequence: TGTGCCAGCAGCCCCGGACAGCTAGACTCCTACGAGCAGTACTTC.

The CDR3 bases are TGTGCCAGCGCAGGGGGGACCACTGAAGCTTTCTTT. As protein: CASAGGTTEAFF. J is TRBJ1-1 and V is TRBV28; 7 bases are a match to TRBD1. The CDR3 sequence is 12 residues long. Trimming removed 8 bases from V and 4 bases from J; junction bases left unmatched: 4. Germline V lookup: CDR1 MDHEN, CDR2 SYDVKM.

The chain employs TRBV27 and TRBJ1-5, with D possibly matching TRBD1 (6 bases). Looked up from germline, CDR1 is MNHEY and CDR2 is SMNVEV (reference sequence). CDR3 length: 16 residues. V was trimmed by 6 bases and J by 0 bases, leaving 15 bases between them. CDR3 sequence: CASSPSQGYSNQPQHF. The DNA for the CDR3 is TGTGCCAGCAGCCCCTCACAGGGTTATAGCAATCAGCCCCAGCATTTT.

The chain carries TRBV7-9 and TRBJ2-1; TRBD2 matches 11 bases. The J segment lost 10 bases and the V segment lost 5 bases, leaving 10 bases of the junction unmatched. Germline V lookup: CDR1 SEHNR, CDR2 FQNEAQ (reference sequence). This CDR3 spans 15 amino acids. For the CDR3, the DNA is TGTGCCAGCAGCCGAACTAGCGGGGGTCCTCCCGAGCAGTTCTTC. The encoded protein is CASSRTSGGPPEQFF.

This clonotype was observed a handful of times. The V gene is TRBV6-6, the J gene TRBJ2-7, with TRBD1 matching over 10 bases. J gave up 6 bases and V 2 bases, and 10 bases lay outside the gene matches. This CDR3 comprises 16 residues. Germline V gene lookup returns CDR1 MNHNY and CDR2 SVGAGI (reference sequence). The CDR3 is CASSYGRGTGVGEQYF. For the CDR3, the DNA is TGTGCCAGCAGTTACGGACGAGGGACAGGGGTGGGCGAGCAGTACTTC.

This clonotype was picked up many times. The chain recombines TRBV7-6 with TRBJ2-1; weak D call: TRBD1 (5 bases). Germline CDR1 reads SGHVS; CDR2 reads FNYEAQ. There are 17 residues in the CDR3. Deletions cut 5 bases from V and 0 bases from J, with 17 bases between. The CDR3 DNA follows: TGTGCCAGCAGCCAAAGACAGACGAGTTACTCCTACAATGAGCAGTTCTTC. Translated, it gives CASSQRQTSYSYNEQFF.

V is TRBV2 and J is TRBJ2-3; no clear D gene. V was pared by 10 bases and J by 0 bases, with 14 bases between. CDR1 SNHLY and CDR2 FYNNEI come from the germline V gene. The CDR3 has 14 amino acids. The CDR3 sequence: CATLLASSTDTQYF. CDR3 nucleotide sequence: TGTGCCACCCTTTTGGCAAGTAGCACAGATACGCAGTATTTT.

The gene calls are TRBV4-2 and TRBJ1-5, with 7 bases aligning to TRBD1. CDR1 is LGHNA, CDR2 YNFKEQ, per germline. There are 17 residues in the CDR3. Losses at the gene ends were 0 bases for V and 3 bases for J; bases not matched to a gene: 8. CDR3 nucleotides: TGTGCCAGCAGCCAAGATTGGGCCACAGGGGACAATCAGCCCCAGCATTTT. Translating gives CASSQDWATGDNQPQHF.

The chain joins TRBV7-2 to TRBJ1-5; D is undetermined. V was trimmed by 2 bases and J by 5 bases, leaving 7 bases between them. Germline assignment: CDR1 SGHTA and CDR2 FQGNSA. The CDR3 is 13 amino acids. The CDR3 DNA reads TGTGCCAGCAGCTTATGGGATGATCAGCCCCAGCATTTT. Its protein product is CASSLWDDQPQHF.

CDR3 DNA: TGTGCCAGCAGTCACGGGGTTCAATACAATGAGCAGTTCTTC. Translated, it gives CASSHGVQYNEQFF. The chain carries TRBV28 and TRBJ2-1, with a weak D call TRBD2 (5 bases). CDR3 length equals 14 residues. Germline loops: CDR1 MDHEN, CDR2 SYDVKM. Trimming took off 5 bases at V and 4 bases at J, with 12 bases between the two ends.